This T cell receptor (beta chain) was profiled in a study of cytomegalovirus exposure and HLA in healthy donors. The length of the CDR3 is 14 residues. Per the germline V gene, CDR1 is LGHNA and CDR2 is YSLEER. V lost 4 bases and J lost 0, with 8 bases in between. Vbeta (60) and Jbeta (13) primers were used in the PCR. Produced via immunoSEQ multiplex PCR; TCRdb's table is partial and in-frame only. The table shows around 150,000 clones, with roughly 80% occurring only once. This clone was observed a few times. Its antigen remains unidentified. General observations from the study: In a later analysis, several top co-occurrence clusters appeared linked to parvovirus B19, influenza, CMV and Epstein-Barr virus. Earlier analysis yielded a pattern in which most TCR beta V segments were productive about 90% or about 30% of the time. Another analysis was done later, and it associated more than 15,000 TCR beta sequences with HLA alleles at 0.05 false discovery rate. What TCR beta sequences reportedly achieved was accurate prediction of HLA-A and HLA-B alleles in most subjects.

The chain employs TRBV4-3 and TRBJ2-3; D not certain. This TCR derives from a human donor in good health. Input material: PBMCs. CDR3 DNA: TGCGCCAGCAGCCCCATGACTAGCACAGATACGCAGTATTTT. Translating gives CASSPMTSTDTQYF.